A selection of T cell receptor beta chains follows, all from one sample in a study of blood T cells in healthy people across ages. TCRdb recomputed calls from the 5' RACE reads with MiXCR, one row per CDR3 protein. This sample yields 500,000 to 700,000 distinct CDR3 sequences, of which approximately 30% are seen a single time; about 15% belongs to the top ten. The sequenced sample consisted of blood. The receptors were sampled from a woman older than 75 in good health. Each CDR3 is given with its conserved first and last residue. D genes are given only for firm matches. The size entry is marked missing in some rows and otherwise reads once, few, many or a size class.

cdr3_nt: TGTGCCTGGAGTGTACCGGATCTTTCGAGGGGCTACGAGCAGTACTTC; cdr3_aa: CAWSVPDLSRGYEQYF; j_call: TRBJ2-7; clone_size: many; v_call: TRBV30; d_call: NA
cdr3_nt: TGTGCCTGGAGTGTAGGGGGCTCTGGGGCCAACGTCCTGACTTTC; cdr3_aa: CAWSVGGSGANVLTF; j_call: TRBJ2-6; clone_size: NA; v_call: TRBV30; d_call: NA
cdr3_nt: TGTGCCAGCACCCAAGGGGCGGGGGCAACCTACAATGAGCAGTACTTC; cdr3_aa: CASTQGAGATYNEQYF; j_call: TRBJ2-7; clone_size: NA; v_call: TRBV13; d_call: NA
cdr3_nt: TGTGCCAGCAGCTTAGGAGGGGGGCTCAGGAATGAGCAGTTCTTC; cdr3_aa: CASSLGGGLRNEQFF; j_call: TRBJ2-1; clone_size: many; v_call: TRBV7-6; d_call: NA
cdr3_nt: TGTGCCAGTAGTGCCTTTTCCGGACCCTCAACTGAAGCTTTCTTT; cdr3_aa: CASSAFSGPSTEAFF; j_call: TRBJ1-1; clone_size: few; v_call: TRBV19; d_call: NA
cdr3_nt: TGTGCCAGCAGCTTAGTGGCTAGCCTCAATGAGCAGTTCTTC; cdr3_aa: CASSLVASLNEQFF; j_call: TRBJ2-1; clone_size: many; v_call: TRBV7-9; d_call: NA
cdr3_nt: TGCGCCAGCAGCTTCACCCAGAGCTCCTACGAGCAGTACTTC; cdr3_aa: CASSFTQSSYEQYF; j_call: TRBJ2-7; clone_size: few; v_call: TRBV4-1; d_call: NA
cdr3_nt: TGTGCCACCAGCCGACCCCGGAGGGATACGCAGTATTTT; cdr3_aa: CATSRPRRDTQYF; j_call: TRBJ2-3; clone_size: few; v_call: TRBV15; d_call: NA
cdr3_nt: TGTGCCAGCCGAGTGGAAACGCAGTATTTT; cdr3_aa: CASRVETQYF; j_call: TRBJ2-3; clone_size: NA; v_call: TRBV2; d_call: NA
cdr3_nt: TGTGCCAGCAGCCAAGGACAGGGGGATTCACCCCTCCACTTT; cdr3_aa: CASSQGQGDSPLHF; j_call: TRBJ1-6; clone_size: NA; v_call: TRBV3-1; d_call: TRBD1
cdr3_nt: TGTGCCAGCAGCCTTAGACAGGGGGCGCATGGCTACACCTTC; cdr3_aa: CASSLRQGAHGYTF; j_call: TRBJ1-2; clone_size: once; v_call: TRBV7-6; d_call: TRBD1
cdr3_nt: TGCAGTGCTAGAGATTCGGGGACAGGGTCCAATGAGCAGTTCTTC; cdr3_aa: CSARDSGTGSNEQFF; j_call: TRBJ2-1; clone_size: many; v_call: TRBV20-1; d_call: TRBD1
cdr3_nt: TGTGCCAGCAGTTACCTCCTGGTGGGGGTGGCTCCTGTCGATGAGCAGTTCTTC; cdr3_aa: CASSYLLVGVAPVDEQFF; j_call: TRBJ2-1; clone_size: many; v_call: TRBV6-2/TRBV6-3; d_call: NA
cdr3_nt: TGCGCCAGCAGGTGGGGGGCCTCACCCGGGGAGCTGTTTTTT; cdr3_aa: CASRWGASPGELFF; j_call: TRBJ2-2; clone_size: NA; v_call: TRBV5-1; d_call: NA
cdr3_nt: TGCAGCGTTGTTCCGGTCGGGACAGCCGGACAAGAGACCCAGTTCTTC; cdr3_aa: CSVVPVGTAGQETQFF; j_call: TRBJ2-1; clone_size: few; v_call: TRBV29-1; d_call: TRBD1
cdr3_nt: TGCAGTGCTAGTTTAAGCGGGGTCGAGCAGTTCTTC; cdr3_aa: CSASLSGVEQFF; j_call: TRBJ2-1; clone_size: NA; v_call: TRBV20-1; d_call: TRBD2
cdr3_nt: TGCAACGTTGAACCTTCGGTAGCGGGGGGCTTCACAGATACGCAGTATTTT; cdr3_aa: CNVEPSVAGGFTDTQYF; j_call: TRBJ2-3; clone_size: NA; v_call: TRBV29-1; d_call: TRBD2
cdr3_nt: TGTGCCACCAGCAGAGATCCCTCTGGAAACACCATATATTTT; cdr3_aa: CATSRDPSGNTIYF; j_call: TRBJ1-3; clone_size: NA; v_call: TRBV15; d_call: NA
cdr3_nt: TGTGCCAGCAGCCAACAGGACAGGGGGCTTAGTGGCAATCAGCCCCAGCATTTT; cdr3_aa: CASSQQDRGLSGNQPQHF; j_call: TRBJ1-5; clone_size: NA; v_call: TRBV16; d_call: TRBD1
cdr3_nt: TGTGCCAGCAGCCAATATGGACAGGAAGCTTTCTTT; cdr3_aa: CASSQYGQEAFF; j_call: TRBJ1-1; clone_size: NA; v_call: TRBV3-1; d_call: NA
cdr3_nt: TGCGCCAGCAGTTTAGACAGGGCGGGCACCGGGGAGCTGTTTTTT; cdr3_aa: CASSLDRAGTGELFF; j_call: TRBJ2-2; clone_size: NA; v_call: TRBV5-1; d_call: TRBD1
cdr3_nt: TGTGCCAGCAGCTACCCGGATACGCAGTATTTT; cdr3_aa: CASSYPDTQYF; j_call: TRBJ2-3; clone_size: many; v_call: TRBV11-2; d_call: NA
cdr3_nt: TGCAGTGCTAGAATCGTAGGGGACGAGCAGTACTTC; cdr3_aa: CSARIVGDEQYF; j_call: TRBJ2-7; clone_size: NA; v_call: TRBV20-1; d_call: NA
cdr3_nt: TGTGCCAGCAGTGAATATGGCAGCTGGTACCAAGAGACCCAGTACTTC; cdr3_aa: CASSEYGSWYQETQYF; j_call: TRBJ2-5; clone_size: many; v_call: TRBV25-1; d_call: NA
cdr3_nt: TGTGCCAGCAGTTACTCGACAGCTAACTATGGCTACACCTTC; cdr3_aa: CASSYSTANYGYTF; j_call: TRBJ1-2; clone_size: NA; v_call: TRBV6-5; d_call: NA
cdr3_nt: TGCGCCAGCAGCCGGAGGGACAGGGGTGATTACAATGAGCAGTTCTTC; cdr3_aa: CASSRRDRGDYNEQFF; j_call: TRBJ2-1; clone_size: many; v_call: TRBV4-1; d_call: TRBD1
cdr3_nt: TGTGCCAGCTCACCACGGCAGGGTGCCCCCAATGAGCAGTTCTTC; cdr3_aa: CASSPRQGAPNEQFF; j_call: TRBJ2-1; clone_size: many; v_call: TRBV18; d_call: NA
cdr3_nt: TGTGCCAGCAGGGGGACAGGGGACTACGAGCAGTACTTC; cdr3_aa: CASRGTGDYEQYF; j_call: TRBJ2-7; clone_size: many; v_call: TRBV7-9; d_call: TRBD1
cdr3_nt: TGCGCCAGCAGTGAGGCTAGCGGTCAACAGACCCAGTACTTC; cdr3_aa: CASSEASGQQTQYF; j_call: TRBJ2-5; clone_size: many; v_call: TRBV10-2; d_call: TRBD2
cdr3_nt: TGCGCCAGCACCTGGGACAGGGGTAATTCACCCCTCCACTTT; cdr3_aa: CASTWDRGNSPLHF; j_call: TRBJ1-6; clone_size: few; v_call: TRBV5-1; d_call: TRBD1
cdr3_nt: TGTGCCAGCAGCTCAACAGGGGTCAAGCAGTACTTC; cdr3_aa: CASSSTGVKQYF; j_call: TRBJ2-7; clone_size: many; v_call: TRBV7-9; d_call: TRBD1
cdr3_nt: TGCGCCAGCAGCTTGCAGCGCAGAAAGGAAGAGACCCAGTACTTC; cdr3_aa: CASSLQRRKEETQYF; j_call: TRBJ2-5; clone_size: many; v_call: TRBV5-1; d_call: NA
cdr3_nt: TGTGCCAGCAGCCCACAGGCGGGGACAGGGGGCAATGAGCAGTTCTTC; cdr3_aa: CASSPQAGTGGNEQFF; j_call: TRBJ2-1; clone_size: many; v_call: TRBV7-9; d_call: TRBD1
cdr3_nt: TGTGCCAGCAGTTTAGGGCTAGCGGGGTCCAACGAGCAGTACTTC; cdr3_aa: CASSLGLAGSNEQYF; j_call: TRBJ2-7; clone_size: NA; v_call: TRBV12-3/TRBV12-4; d_call: TRBD2
cdr3_nt: TGTGCCAGCAGCTTTACCGGGACGGGGGATACTGAGCAGTTCTTC; cdr3_aa: CASSFTGTGDTEQFF; j_call: TRBJ2-1; clone_size: many; v_call: TRBV7-2; d_call: NA
cdr3_nt: TGTGTCAGCTCACGGACAGGGGGCGCGGGGGAGACCCAGTACTTC; cdr3_aa: CVSSRTGGAGETQYF; j_call: TRBJ2-5; clone_size: once; v_call: TRBV18; d_call: TRBD1
cdr3_nt: TGCGCCAGCAGCCAAGAGACTAGCGGGGGGGAATACGAGCAGTACTTC; cdr3_aa: CASSQETSGGEYEQYF; j_call: TRBJ2-7; clone_size: many; v_call: TRBV4-1; d_call: TRBD2
cdr3_nt: TGTGCCAGCAAACGACTAGCGGGGTTAACTAGCACAGATACGCAGTATTTT; cdr3_aa: CASKRLAGLTSTDTQYF; j_call: TRBJ2-3; clone_size: NA; v_call: TRBV6-1; d_call: TRBD2
cdr3_nt: TGTGCCATCGGGGGACAGGGGTATGGCTACACCTTC; cdr3_aa: CAIGGQGYGYTF; j_call: TRBJ1-2; clone_size: many; v_call: TRBV10-3; d_call: TRBD1
cdr3_nt: TGTGCCAGCAGTTTTAATCACAGGGTGAGCACAGATACGCAGTATTTT; cdr3_aa: CASSFNHRVSTDTQYF; j_call: TRBJ2-3; clone_size: NA; v_call: TRBV12-3/TRBV12-4; d_call: NA
cdr3_nt: TGCAGCGTTGAAGCCTGGACTAGCGGAAACACAGATACGCAGTATTTT; cdr3_aa: CSVEAWTSGNTDTQYF; j_call: TRBJ2-3; clone_size: few; v_call: TRBV29-1; d_call: TRBD2
cdr3_nt: TGTGCCAGCAGCGTAAGGGGGTTTCAGACCCATGAGCAGTTCTTC; cdr3_aa: CASSVRGFQTHEQFF; j_call: TRBJ2-1; clone_size: many; v_call: TRBV9; d_call: NA
cdr3_nt: TGTGCCAGCAGCTCCCTCGGACAGGGGACGTTCTTC; cdr3_aa: CASSSLGQGTFF; j_call: TRBJ2-1; clone_size: many; v_call: TRBV11-1; d_call: TRBD1
cdr3_nt: TGTGCCAGCAGCCAAGATCTTTCGGGGCCCTACGAGCAGTACTTC; cdr3_aa: CASSQDLSGPYEQYF; j_call: TRBJ2-7; clone_size: few; v_call: TRBV3-1; d_call: NA
cdr3_nt: TGTGCCAGCAGACTGGGGCCCCCAACATCCTACGAGCAGTACTTC; cdr3_aa: CASRLGPPTSYEQYF; j_call: TRBJ2-7; clone_size: many; v_call: TRBV11-2; d_call: NA
cdr3_nt: TGCAGTGCTAGTGGGAGAGGGAAGACCGGGGAGCTGTTTTTT; cdr3_aa: CSASGRGKTGELFF; j_call: TRBJ2-2; clone_size: NA; v_call: TRBV20-1; d_call: NA
cdr3_nt: TGCGCCAGCAGCTTGGACCCCCAGGGTTTGAAGGAAAAACTGTTTTTT; cdr3_aa: CASSLDPQGLKEKLFF; j_call: TRBJ1-4; clone_size: few; v_call: TRBV5-1; d_call: NA
cdr3_nt: TGTGCCAGCAGCCCCCCGGGACTAGCGGGGGGGCCGGCCTACAATGAGCAGTTCTTC; cdr3_aa: CASSPPGLAGGPAYNEQFF; j_call: TRBJ2-1; clone_size: many; v_call: TRBV6-1; d_call: TRBD2
cdr3_nt: TGTGCCAGCAGCGCGATACTCCGGGGAAGCGAGCAGTTCTTC; cdr3_aa: CASSAILRGSEQFF; j_call: TRBJ2-1; clone_size: NA; v_call: TRBV7-2; d_call: NA
cdr3_nt: TGTGCCAGCAGTTCGAGACAGGGGGGGAATGAAAAACTGTTTTTT; cdr3_aa: CASSSRQGGNEKLFF; j_call: TRBJ1-4; clone_size: NA; v_call: TRBV12-3/TRBV12-4; d_call: TRBD1
cdr3_nt: TGTGCCAGCAGTAGACAGACAGCAAAAAATCAGCCCCAGCATTTT; cdr3_aa: CASSRQTAKNQPQHF; j_call: TRBJ1-5; clone_size: many; v_call: TRBV2; d_call: NA
cdr3_nt: TGTGCCAGCAGCGGGAGAAGGGGGAGCTCCTACAATGAGCAGTTCTTC; cdr3_aa: CASSGRRGSSYNEQFF; j_call: TRBJ2-1; clone_size: many; v_call: TRBV7-9; d_call: NA
cdr3_nt: TGTGCCTGGACCGTAGAAGGGCGCAGGGGCTACACCTTC; cdr3_aa: CAWTVEGRRGYTF; j_call: TRBJ1-2; clone_size: NA; v_call: TRBV30; d_call: NA
cdr3_nt: TGTGCCAGCACCCGGACAGACTTCAATCAGCCCCAGCATTTT; cdr3_aa: CASTRTDFNQPQHF; j_call: TRBJ1-5; clone_size: many; v_call: TRBV6-2/TRBV6-3; d_call: NA
cdr3_nt: TGTGCCTGGAGTGCAGCGGGGGTACCCTCCTACAATGAGCAGTTCTTC; cdr3_aa: CAWSAAGVPSYNEQFF; j_call: TRBJ2-1; clone_size: NA; v_call: TRBV30; d_call: TRBD2
cdr3_nt: TGCAGTGCTAGAGACTGGGGGTTCACAGATACGCAGTATTTT; cdr3_aa: CSARDWGFTDTQYF; j_call: TRBJ2-3; clone_size: many; v_call: TRBV20-1; d_call: NA
cdr3_nt: TGTGCCAGCAGCGCAGCGGGGTTGAACACTGAAGCTTTCTTT; cdr3_aa: CASSAAGLNTEAFF; j_call: TRBJ1-1; clone_size: many; v_call: TRBV7-3; d_call: NA
cdr3_nt: TGTGCCAGCAGCGGCGGACAGGGGGGCGGCTACACCTTC; cdr3_aa: CASSGGQGGGYTF; j_call: TRBJ1-2; clone_size: many; v_call: TRBV11-2; d_call: TRBD1
cdr3_nt: TGCGCCAGCAGCCAAAATACAGGGAACACTGAAGCTTTCTTT; cdr3_aa: CASSQNTGNTEAFF; j_call: TRBJ1-1; clone_size: few; v_call: TRBV5-1; d_call: NA
cdr3_nt: TGTGCCAGCAGCCAAGTCACCGGGGAGCTGTTTTTT; cdr3_aa: CASSQVTGELFF; j_call: TRBJ2-2; clone_size: many; v_call: TRBV4-2; d_call: NA